Listed below are T cell receptor beta chains from one sample, sequenced in a study of Ad26.COV2.S vaccination and SARS-CoV-2 variants. The data were produced by immunoSEQ multiplex PCR, yet TCRdb's version contains in-frame clones alone and is incomplete. The table has a few hundred thousand clones, under 90% seen once. This material consisted of peripheral blood, taken in a trial of Ad26.COV2.S vaccine versus placebo. The receptors stem from a person aged 18-60 years who received the Ad26.COV2.S COVID-19 vaccine or a placebo. Both conserved end residues are part of each CDR3. The order of the fields is D gene, V gene, J gene, clone size, CDR3 DNA, CDR3 protein. The D gene is left open where the match is weak. The size entry is marked missing in some rows and otherwise reads once, few, many or a size class.

D: NA
V: TRBV6-5
J: TRBJ2-2
size: NA
DNA: TGTGCCAACGGGATCGGCGGGGAGCTGTTTTTT
CDR3: CANGIGGELFF

D: NA
V: TRBV9
J: TRBJ1-2
size: few
DNA: TGTGCCAGCAGCCTCCGGTATTTAGATGGCTACACCTTC
CDR3: CASSLRYLDGYTF

D: NA
V: TRBV12-3/TRBV12-4
J: TRBJ1-6
size: NA
DNA: TGTGCCAGCAGTCCTCTTTTTAATTCACCCCTCCACTTT
CDR3: CASSPLFNSPLHF

D: NA
V: TRBV19
J: TRBJ1-6
size: NA
DNA: TGTGCCAGTAGTATGAGCTCCTATAATTCACCCCTCCACTTT
CDR3: CASSMSSYNSPLHF

D: NA
V: TRBV7-9
J: TRBJ1-2
size: few
DNA: TGTGCCAGCAGCCTGCTGGGGAGGAAGGCTAACTATGGCTACACCTTC
CDR3: CASSLLGRKANYGYTF

D: NA
V: TRBV14
J: TRBJ1-6
size: NA
DNA: TGTGCCAGCAGCTTTAGGACTGATAAGAATTCACCCCTCCACTTT
CDR3: CASSFRTDKNSPLHF

D: NA
V: TRBV11-2
J: TRBJ1-2
size: once
DNA: TGTGCCAGCAGCCTCGGGGTAGACTATGGCTACACCTTC
CDR3: CASSLGVDYGYTF

D: NA
V: TRBV6-5
J: TRBJ2-7
size: NA
DNA: TGTGCCAGCAGTCGGCAGGGGGGTTACTACGAGCAGTACTTC
CDR3: CASSRQGGYYEQYF

D: TRBD1
V: TRBV12-3/TRBV12-4
J: TRBJ1-2
size: NA
DNA: TGTGCCAGCAGCTCGGGGACAGGGGCTGGCTACACCTTC
CDR3: CASSSGTGAGYTF

D: NA
V: TRBV15
J: TRBJ2-6
size: NA
DNA: TGTGCCACCAGCAGAGCGGGAGCTGGGGCCAACGTCCTGACTTTC
CDR3: CATSRAGAGANVLTF

D: NA
V: TRBV3-1/TRBV3-2
J: TRBJ2-7
size: NA
DNA: TGTGCCAGCAGCCAGTCCGGGACTCCCTACGAGCAGTACTTC
CDR3: CASSQSGTPYEQYF

D: TRBD1
V: TRBV5-1
J: TRBJ2-2
size: NA
DNA: TGCGCCAGCACCACCGGGACAGGGTACACCGGGGAGCTGTTTTTT
CDR3: CASTTGTGYTGELFF

D: TRBD1
V: TRBV5-6
J: TRBJ1-1
size: NA
DNA: TGTGCCAGCAGCCAACAGGGGCTCATGAACACTGAAGCTTTCTTT
CDR3: CASSQQGLMNTEAFF

D: TRBD1
V: TRBV6-6
J: TRBJ1-2
size: once
DNA: TGTGCCAGCAGCCGTACAGGGGACCCCGACTATGGCTACACCTTC
CDR3: CASSRTGDPDYGYTF

D: TRBD1
V: TRBV4-2
J: TRBJ1-5
size: once
DNA: TGTGCCAGCAGCCAAGAGAGGGGGCCACGGCCCCAGCATTTT
CDR3: CASSQERGPRPQHF

D: NA
V: TRBV10-3
J: TRBJ2-1
size: NA
DNA: TGTGCCATCAGTGAGCCCGGGACAAAAGTCAATGAGCAGTTCTTC
CDR3: CAISEPGTKVNEQFF

D: TRBD2
V: TRBV4-3
J: TRBJ2-6
size: NA
DNA: TGCGCCAGCAGCCAAGTGGGCGGGGGTTCTGGGGCCAACGTCCTGACTTTC
CDR3: CASSQVGGGSGANVLTF

D: NA
V: TRBV10-2
J: TRBJ1-2
size: NA
DNA: TGCGCCAGCAGTGAAAATATGGCCTCCCCTAGGGGCTACACCTTC
CDR3: CASSENMASPRGYTF

D: TRBD1
V: TRBV5-5
J: TRBJ1-6
size: NA
DNA: TGTGCCAGCAGCCTTGGCGACAGGGCTAATAATTCACCCCTCCACTTT
CDR3: CASSLGDRANNSPLHF

D: NA
V: TRBV18
J: TRBJ2-5
size: NA
DNA: TGTGCCAGCCAAAGGACAGCACAAGAGACCCAGTACTTC
CDR3: CASQRTAQETQYF

D: TRBD2
V: TRBV5-4
J: TRBJ2-1
size: once
DNA: TGTGCCAGCAGCTCGGGGGGCAATGAGCAGTTCTTC
CDR3: CASSSGGNEQFF

D: NA
V: TRBV11-3
J: TRBJ2-7
size: NA
DNA: TGTGCCAGCAGCTTAGGCCGGGAAGTCAACGAGCAGTACTTC
CDR3: CASSLGREVNEQYF

D: NA
V: TRBV4-1
J: TRBJ1-5
size: NA
DNA: TGCGCCAGCAGCCAATTGGGAAGAGGCCAGCCCCAGCATTTT
CDR3: CASSQLGRGQPQHF

D: TRBD1
V: TRBV19
J: TRBJ1-3
size: NA
DNA: TGTGCCAGTAGTACCCCGAGCAGGGACAGGGCTGGAAACACCATATATTTT
CDR3: CASSTPSRDRAGNTIYF

D: NA
V: TRBV11-3
J: TRBJ2-5
size: NA
DNA: TGTGCCAGCAGCTTAAGAGAGACCCAGTACTTC
CDR3: CASSLRETQYF

D: TRBD1
V: TRBV7-3
J: TRBJ1-2
size: NA
DNA: TGTGCCAGCAGCTCGACAGGGGGCGTCGATGGCTACACCTTC
CDR3: CASSSTGGVDGYTF

D: NA
V: TRBV5-1
J: TRBJ1-3
size: NA
DNA: TGCGCCAGCAGTGAGGGCAGCTCTGGAAACACCATATATTTT
CDR3: CASSEGSSGNTIYF

D: NA
V: TRBV7-9
J: TRBJ1-5
size: few
DNA: TGTGCCAGCAGCTTTGTAGGGGACCCATGGCCCCAGCATTTT
CDR3: CASSFVGDPWPQHF

D: TRBD2
V: TRBV18
J: TRBJ2-1
size: once
DNA: TGTGCCAGCTCACCACAGAGCGGGGGTGGACAGTTCTTC
CDR3: CASSPQSGGGQFF

D: TRBD2
V: TRBV4-3
J: TRBJ2-5
size: NA
DNA: TGCGCCAGCAGCCAAGGCGGGGGGACCCAGTACTTC
CDR3: CASSQGGGTQYF

D: NA
V: TRBV6-4
J: TRBJ2-6
size: NA
DNA: TGTGCCAGCAGTGAGCGGGGATCGGGGGCCAACGTCCTGACTTTC
CDR3: CASSERGSGANVLTF

D: TRBD2
V: TRBV4-1
J: TRBJ2-3
size: NA
DNA: TGCGCCAGCAGCCAAGGCGGGGCGGGAGGCACAGATACGCAGTATTTT
CDR3: CASSQGGAGGTDTQYF

D: NA
V: TRBV20-1
J: TRBJ2-7
size: NA
DNA: TGCAGTGCTAGAGTCTTCAGCGAATCCCACTTC
CDR3: CSARVFSESHF

D: NA
V: TRBV4-1
J: TRBJ2-5
size: once
DNA: TGCGCCAGCAGCCAAGATACAGGTGGAAAGACCCAGTACTTC
CDR3: CASSQDTGGKTQYF

D: NA
V: TRBV7-2
J: TRBJ2-2
size: once
DNA: TGTGCCAGCAGCTTAGAACCAAACACCGGGGAGCTGTTTTTT
CDR3: CASSLEPNTGELFF

D: TRBD1
V: TRBV29-1
J: TRBJ2-7
size: NA
DNA: TGCAGCGTTGACACAGGGGCCTACGAGCAGTACTTC
CDR3: CSVDTGAYEQYF

D: NA
V: TRBV7-9
J: TRBJ2-7
size: many
DNA: TGTGCCAGCAGCTTAAGTCCGTCGATTTCCTACGAGCAGTACTTC
CDR3: CASSLSPSISYEQYF

D: NA
V: TRBV5-6
J: TRBJ1-2
size: few
DNA: TGTGCCAGCAGCTCAGACTTTTATGGCTACACCTTC
CDR3: CASSSDFYGYTF

D: NA
V: TRBV27
J: TRBJ2-7
size: NA
DNA: TGTGCCAGCAGTAACAGGGCGGAGAGGCAGTACTTC
CDR3: CASSNRAERQYF

D: NA
V: TRBV21-1
J: TRBJ1-5
size: NA
DNA: TGTGCCAGCAGCAAAACCGCTCGGGGGGAAGGGGGAGCTCAGCCCCAGCATTTT
CDR3: CASSKTARGEGGAQPQHF

D: NA
V: TRBV3-1/TRBV3-2
J: TRBJ1-1
size: NA
DNA: TGTGCCAGCAGCCAAGCGGGGGGGGACACTGAAGCTTTCTTT
CDR3: CASSQAGGDTEAFF

D: TRBD1
V: TRBV7-2
J: TRBJ2-1
size: NA
DNA: TGTGCCAGCAGCTTACCGGGGACAGGGGCCTACAATGAGCAGTTCTTC
CDR3: CASSLPGTGAYNEQFF

D: NA
V: TRBV4-1
J: TRBJ2-7
size: NA
DNA: TGCGCCAGCAGCCAAGAGGGGGGGGCCTCCTACGAGCAGTACTTC
CDR3: CASSQEGGASYEQYF

D: NA
V: TRBV30
J: TRBJ2-7
size: NA
DNA: TGTGCCTGGAGTTCCATCCACTCTTGGGTACGAGCGAACTTC
CDR3: CAWSSIHSWVRANF

D: TRBD2
V: TRBV4-3
J: TRBJ2-1
size: NA
DNA: TGCGCCAGCAGCCAAGATTTCCCTAGCGGGGTTCAGTTGAATGAGCAGTTCTTC
CDR3: CASSQDFPSGVQLNEQFF

D: NA
V: TRBV19
J: TRBJ2-3
size: NA
DNA: TGTGCCAGTAGTATATCAGGGTGGACAGATACGCAGTATTTT
CDR3: CASSISGWTDTQYF

D: NA
V: TRBV4-1
J: TRBJ2-1
size: few
DNA: TGCGCCAGCACGGAGAGGCCGTCCTACAATGAGCAGTTCTTC
CDR3: CASTERPSYNEQFF

D: NA
V: TRBV29-1
J: TRBJ1-1
size: NA
DNA: TGCAGCGTTGCCCTGACCAGCTACACTGAAGCTTTCTTT
CDR3: CSVALTSYTEAFF

D: TRBD2
V: TRBV5-1
J: TRBJ2-5
size: NA
DNA: TGCGCCAGCAGCTGGGTCGGGGGGAGGCTGAAAGAGACCCAGTACTTC
CDR3: CASSWVGGRLKETQYF

D: NA
V: TRBV6-6
J: TRBJ2-5
size: NA
DNA: TGTGCCAGCAGAACTCCGCGAGCGCAGGAGACCCAGTACTTC
CDR3: CASRTPRAQETQYF

D: NA
V: TRBV6-5
J: TRBJ1-3
size: NA
DNA: TGTGCCAGCAGCCTCCGGGACGGAAACACCATATATTTT
CDR3: CASSLRDGNTIYF

D: NA
V: TRBV7-6
J: TRBJ2-3
size: NA
DNA: TGTGCCAGCAGCTCCCCATGGGCTCGGGGAGATACGCAGTATTTT
CDR3: CASSSPWARGDTQYF

D: NA
V: TRBV2
J: TRBJ1-3
size: NA
DNA: TGTGCCAGCAGTTCCGTCGGAAACACCATATATTTT
CDR3: CASSSVGNTIYF

D: NA
V: TRBV7-6
J: TRBJ1-1
size: NA
DNA: TGTGCCAGCAGCTACAGGGAGGACACTGAAGCTTTCTTT
CDR3: CASSYREDTEAFF

D: NA
V: TRBV4-1
J: TRBJ1-1
size: NA
DNA: TGCGCCAGCAGTCCCCCGGGGAACACTGAAGCTTTCTTT
CDR3: CASSPPGNTEAFF

D: TRBD1
V: TRBV18
J: TRBJ1-6
size: NA
DNA: TGTGCCAGCTCGGACGATAGAACAGGGGGCAGGAATTCACCCCTCCACTTT
CDR3: CASSDDRTGGRNSPLHF

D: NA
V: TRBV2
J: TRBJ1-5
size: NA
DNA: TGTGCCAGCAGGGGTCAGGGGTATAGCAATCAGCCCCAGCATTTT
CDR3: CASRGQGYSNQPQHF

D: NA
V: TRBV7-2
J: TRBJ1-4
size: NA
DNA: TGTGCCAGCAGCTTTCGGGGGAACGAAAAACTGTTTTTT
CDR3: CASSFRGNEKLFF

D: TRBD1
V: TRBV5-5
J: TRBJ1-6
size: few
DNA: TGTGCCAGCAGCTTATCGGGACAGAGTTATTCACCCCTCCACTTT
CDR3: CASSLSGQSYSPLHF